This T cell receptor (beta chain) derives from a study of CD8 T cells in Susac syndrome. Random hexamers were used to reverse transcribe an amount of about 0.5 to 1 ug RNA. By means of immunoSEQ multiplex PCR, TCR beta CDR3 spanning 54 Vbeta and 13 Jbeta underwent amplification. MiXCR, applied by TCRdb to the immunoSEQ multiplex PCR reads, yields one record per CDR3 protein. The profile covers about 120,000 distinct CDR3 sequences, with around 94% appearing a single time and less than 0.25% taken by the ten largest. Germline CDR1 reads SGHDT; CDR2 reads YYEEEE. The CDR3 spans 13 residues. V was trimmed by 4 bases and J by 4 bases, leaving 11 bases between them.

The sample was CD8+ T cells from PBMCs. The TCR originated in a human donor with Susac syndrome. J is TRBJ1-1 and V is TRBV5-6; no firm D call. CDR3 in amino acids: CASSPDGITEAFF. The CDR3 DNA follows: TGTGCCAGCAGCCCGGATGGCATCACTGAAGCTTTCTTT.